The rows below give T cell receptor beta chains drawn from one sample of a study of blood T cells in healthy people across ages. MiXCR, run by TCRdb on the 5' RACE reads, gives a single entry per CDR3 protein. This repertoire shows hundreds of thousands of distinct CDR3 sequences, approximately 40% found once; its top ten account for 25% to 35%. Sequenced input: blood. Every receptor here comes from a man older than 75 in good health. The CDR3 runs from the conserved cysteine through the conserved F or W. The D gene is left open where the match is weak. The listing skips clone size in some rows; elsewhere it reads once, few, many or a size class.

CDR3 protein: CASSKVGYEQYF
CDR3 DNA: TGTGCCAGCAGTAAGGTGGGCTACGAGCAGTACTTC
V gene: TRBV25-1
J gene: TRBJ2-7
clone size: .
D gene: .
CDR3 length: 12

CDR3 protein: CAISEATLAGDEQFF
CDR3 DNA: TGTGCCATCAGTGAGGCCACTCTAGCGGGAGATGAGCAGTTCTTC
V gene: TRBV10-3
J gene: TRBJ2-1
clone size: .
D gene: TRBD2
CDR3 length: 15

CDR3 protein: CANSPPGLGLQETQYF
CDR3 DNA: TGTGCCAACAGCCCCCCCGGGCTCGGCTTACAAGAGACCCAGTACTTC
V gene: TRBV3-1
J gene: TRBJ2-5
clone size: .
D gene: .
CDR3 length: 16

CDR3 protein: CASRPTFTGGNEQFF
CDR3 DNA: TGTGCCAGCAGGCCGACGTTTACAGGGGGCAATGAGCAGTTCTTC
V gene: TRBV7-2
J gene: TRBJ2-1
clone size: .
D gene: TRBD1
CDR3 length: 15

CDR3 protein: CASSLAGGAETQYF
CDR3 DNA: TGTGCCAGCAGTTTGGCAGGGGGCGCAGAGACCCAGTACTTC
V gene: TRBV28
J gene: TRBJ2-5
clone size: many
D gene: TRBD1
CDR3 length: 14

CDR3 protein: CASSRLAGNAGELFF
CDR3 DNA: TGTGCCAGCAGTCGACTAGCGGGGAACGCCGGGGAGCTGTTTTTT
V gene: TRBV6-2/TRBV6-3
J gene: TRBJ2-2
clone size: .
D gene: TRBD2
CDR3 length: 15

CDR3 protein: CASSPVRAAKNIQYF
CDR3 DNA: TGTGCCAGCTCACCAGTTAGAGCCGCCAAAAACATTCAGTACTTC
V gene: TRBV18
J gene: TRBJ2-4
clone size: .
D gene: .
CDR3 length: 15

CDR3 protein: CSAGSGGRYNEQFF
CDR3 DNA: TGCAGTGCAGGTAGCGGGGGGAGATACAATGAGCAGTTCTTC
V gene: TRBV20-1
J gene: TRBJ2-1
clone size: .
D gene: TRBD2
CDR3 length: 14

CDR3 protein: CASSWDRSSSYEQYF
CDR3 DNA: TGCGCCAGCAGCTGGGACAGGTCCAGCTCCTACGAGCAGTACTTC
V gene: TRBV5-1
J gene: TRBJ2-7
clone size: few
D gene: TRBD1
CDR3 length: 15

CDR3 protein: CAIGGDSRKQYF
CDR3 DNA: TGTGCCATAGGGGGGGATAGTAGGAAGCAGTACTTC
V gene: TRBV10-3
J gene: TRBJ2-7
clone size: .
D gene: .
CDR3 length: 12

CDR3 protein: CASSPTSGSSLDEQFF
CDR3 DNA: TGTGCCAGCAGCCCGACTAGCGGGAGCTCCCTGGATGAGCAGTTCTTC
V gene: TRBV7-3
J gene: TRBJ2-1
clone size: .
D gene: TRBD2
CDR3 length: 16

CDR3 protein: CASSPFLSRQETQYF
CDR3 DNA: TGTGCCAGCAGTCCTTTTCTGTCCCGTCAAGAGACCCAGTACTTC
V gene: TRBV27
J gene: TRBJ2-5
clone size: .
D gene: .
CDR3 length: 15

CDR3 protein: CASSGGLAGRNEQFF
CDR3 DNA: TGTGCCAGCAGTGGGGGACTAGCGGGAAGGAATGAGCAGTTCTTC
V gene: TRBV27
J gene: TRBJ2-1
clone size: .
D gene: TRBD2
CDR3 length: 15

CDR3 protein: CSAIGDRGGGYTF
CDR3 DNA: TGCAGCGCCATAGGAGACAGGGGCGGTGGCTACACCTTC
V gene: TRBV29-1
J gene: TRBJ1-2
clone size: .
D gene: TRBD1
CDR3 length: 13

CDR3 protein: CASSLNSAGAISYNEQFF
CDR3 DNA: TGCGCCAGCAGCTTGAATTCCGCGGGGGCCATCAGTTACAATGAGCAGTTCTTC
V gene: TRBV5-1
J gene: TRBJ2-1
clone size: .
D gene: .
CDR3 length: 18

CDR3 protein: CASSVTGVNKETQYF
CDR3 DNA: TGCGCCAGCAGTGTTACGGGGGTTAACAAAGAGACCCAGTACTTC
V gene: TRBV10-1
J gene: TRBJ2-5
clone size: .
D gene: .
CDR3 length: 15

CDR3 protein: CASSLNTLNEQFF
CDR3 DNA: TGCGCCAGCAGCTTGAACACCCTCAATGAGCAGTTCTTC
V gene: TRBV5-1
J gene: TRBJ2-1
clone size: few
D gene: .
CDR3 length: 13

CDR3 protein: CSARDWAGGYTGELFF
CDR3 DNA: TGCAGTGCTAGAGATTGGGCGGGGGGTTATACCGGGGAGCTGTTTTTT
V gene: TRBV20-1
J gene: TRBJ2-2
clone size: .
D gene: TRBD2
CDR3 length: 16

CDR3 protein: CASSPGGAGPPSTDTQYF
CDR3 DNA: TGTGCCAGCAGCCCCGGGGGAGCGGGACCCCCAAGCACAGATACGCAGTATTTT
V gene: TRBV6-2/TRBV6-3
J gene: TRBJ2-3
clone size: .
D gene: TRBD2
CDR3 length: 18

CDR3 protein: CASSQDLTVNEQFF
CDR3 DNA: TGTGCCAGCAGCCAAGATTTAACGGTCAATGAGCAGTTCTTC
V gene: TRBV4-2
J gene: TRBJ2-1
clone size: .
D gene: .
CDR3 length: 14

CDR3 protein: CASSESRGTSNQPQHF
CDR3 DNA: TGCGCCAGCAGTGAGTCGAGGGGAACTAGCAATCAGCCCCAGCATTTT
V gene: TRBV10-2
J gene: TRBJ1-5
clone size: .
D gene: .
CDR3 length: 16

CDR3 protein: CSAVTTYEQYF
CDR3 DNA: TGCAGTGCCGTAACTACCTACGAGCAGTACTTC
V gene: TRBV20-1
J gene: TRBJ2-7
clone size: few
D gene: .
CDR3 length: 11

CDR3 protein: CASSLVQDTDTQYF
CDR3 DNA: TGTGCCAGCAGCTTAGTACAGGACACAGATACGCAGTATTTT
V gene: TRBV7-2
J gene: TRBJ2-3
clone size: many
D gene: .
CDR3 length: 14

CDR3 protein: CASSQLGNSNEKLFF
CDR3 DNA: TGTGCCAGCAGCCAATTGGGGAACAGCAACGAAAAACTGTTTTTT
V gene: TRBV4-2
J gene: TRBJ1-4
clone size: .
D gene: .
CDR3 length: 15

CDR3 protein: CASRGGGLYEQYF
CDR3 DNA: TGTGCCAGCAGGGGAGGGGGCCTCTACGAGCAGTACTTC
V gene: TRBV6-2/TRBV6-3
J gene: TRBJ2-7
clone size: .
D gene: .
CDR3 length: 13

CDR3 protein: CASSEGLKPSTDTQYF
CDR3 DNA: TGTGCCAGCAGCGAGGGACTGAAACCTAGCACAGATACGCAGTATTTT
V gene: TRBV9
J gene: TRBJ2-3
clone size: .
D gene: .
CDR3 length: 16

CDR3 protein: CATSDPSDVGEQFF
CDR3 DNA: TGTGCCACCAGTGATCCCTCTGACGTGGGTGAGCAGTTCTTC
V gene: TRBV9
J gene: TRBJ2-1
clone size: .
D gene: .
CDR3 length: 14

CDR3 protein: CSARSDSHNEQFF
CDR3 DNA: TGCAGTGCTAGATCGGACAGTCACAATGAGCAGTTCTTC
V gene: TRBV20-1
J gene: TRBJ2-1
clone size: .
D gene: .
CDR3 length: 13

CDR3 protein: CSARDDSLTYGYTF
CDR3 DNA: TGCAGTGCTAGAGATGACAGCCTGACCTATGGCTACACCTTC
V gene: TRBV20-1
J gene: TRBJ1-2
clone size: few
D gene: .
CDR3 length: 14

CDR3 protein: CASSYFGDGELFF
CDR3 DNA: TGTGCCAGCAGTTACTTTGGGGACGGGGAGCTGTTTTTT
V gene: TRBV6-2/TRBV6-3
J gene: TRBJ2-2
clone size: .
D gene: .
CDR3 length: 13

CDR3 protein: CATRGIYNEQYF
CDR3 DNA: TGTGCCACCAGGGGGATTTACAATGAGCAGTACTTC
V gene: TRBV24-1
J gene: TRBJ2-7
clone size: .
D gene: .
CDR3 length: 12

CDR3 protein: CATSDPSRPYNEQFF
CDR3 DNA: TGTGCCACCAGTGATCCTAGCAGGCCCTACAATGAGCAGTTCTTC
V gene: TRBV24-1
J gene: TRBJ2-1
clone size: .
D gene: .
CDR3 length: 15

CDR3 protein: CSASGVYTDTQYF
CDR3 DNA: TGCAGTGCTAGCGGGGTTTATACAGATACGCAGTATTTT
V gene: TRBV20-1
J gene: TRBJ2-3
clone size: .
D gene: .
CDR3 length: 13

CDR3 protein: CASSPTGTSGGYNEQFF
CDR3 DNA: TGCGCCAGCAGCCCAACCGGGACTAGCGGGGGATACAATGAGCAGTTCTTC
V gene: TRBV5-1
J gene: TRBJ2-1
clone size: .
D gene: TRBD2
CDR3 length: 17

CDR3 protein: CASSIRQPSYEQYF
CDR3 DNA: TGTGCCAGTAGTATCAGGCAGCCCTCCTACGAGCAGTACTTC
V gene: TRBV19
J gene: TRBJ2-7
clone size: few
D gene: .
CDR3 length: 14

CDR3 protein: CASSPSGGANTGELFF
CDR3 DNA: TGCGCCAGCAGTCCAAGCGGGGGAGCGAACACCGGGGAGCTGTTTTTT
V gene: TRBV10-1
J gene: TRBJ2-2
clone size: .
D gene: TRBD2
CDR3 length: 16

CDR3 protein: CSWKLDDTDTQYF
CDR3 DNA: TGCAGTTGGAAACTAGATGACACAGATACGCAGTATTTT
V gene: TRBV20-1
J gene: TRBJ2-3
clone size: many
D gene: .
CDR3 length: 13

CDR3 protein: CASRTGRSGTDTQYF
CDR3 DNA: TGTGCCAGCAGAACCGGGAGAAGCGGCACAGATACGCAGTATTTT
V gene: TRBV12-3/TRBV12-4
J gene: TRBJ2-3
clone size: .
D gene: .
CDR3 length: 15

CDR3 protein: CSLLRPGQETQYF
CDR3 DNA: TGCAGCCTCCTGAGGCCAGGTCAAGAGACCCAGTACTTC
V gene: TRBV29-1
J gene: TRBJ2-5
clone size: many
D gene: .
CDR3 length: 13

CDR3 protein: CASSGRIGQGLNEQFF
CDR3 DNA: TGTGCCAGCAGCGGACGAATTGGACAGGGTCTCAATGAGCAGTTCTTC
V gene: TRBV9
J gene: TRBJ2-1
clone size: few
D gene: TRBD1
CDR3 length: 16

CDR3 protein: CATSRGSVNYGYTF
CDR3 DNA: TGTGCCACCAGCAGAGGAAGCGTTAACTATGGCTACACCTTC
V gene: TRBV15
J gene: TRBJ1-2
clone size: .
D gene: .
CDR3 length: 14

CDR3 protein: CASSPGDRGEGQPQHF
CDR3 DNA: TGTGCCAGCAGCCCCGGGGACAGGGGAGAGGGGCAGCCCCAGCATTTT
V gene: TRBV6-2/TRBV6-3
J gene: TRBJ1-5
clone size: few
D gene: TRBD1
CDR3 length: 16

CDR3 protein: CSARDRGFGANVLTF
CDR3 DNA: TGCAGTGCTAGAGATCGGGGGTTTGGGGCCAACGTCCTGACTTTC
V gene: TRBV20-1
J gene: TRBJ2-6
clone size: .
D gene: .
CDR3 length: 15

CDR3 protein: CASMSGGGAKNIQYF
CDR3 DNA: TGTGCCAGCATGAGCGGAGGGGGAGCCAAAAACATTCAGTACTTC
V gene: TRBV6-2/TRBV6-3
J gene: TRBJ2-4
clone size: .
D gene: .
CDR3 length: 15

CDR3 protein: CASSPKEPPTNEKLFF
CDR3 DNA: TGTGCCAGCAGCCCAAAAGAACCGCCAACTAATGAAAAACTGTTTTTT
V gene: TRBV7-9
J gene: TRBJ1-4
clone size: few
D gene: .
CDR3 length: 16

CDR3 protein: CASSNPGQTVRREQYF
CDR3 DNA: TGCGCCAGCAGCAACCCGGGACAGACCGTACGTAGGGAGCAGTACTTC
V gene: TRBV5-1
J gene: TRBJ2-7
clone size: .
D gene: TRBD1
CDR3 length: 16